This is a list of T cell receptor beta chains from one sample in a study of blood T cell repertoires in COVID-19. Profiled with immunoSEQ multiplex PCR; TCRdb holds only in-frame clones, not every one. The repertoire includes 310,000 or so clones, about 87% of them detected once, and about 8.9% sits in the top ten. Material for sequencing was PBMCs or T cells enriched from blood (not recorded which). These receptors all come from a young woman who had recovered from COVID-19. Both conserved end residues are part of each CDR3. The D gene is left open where the match is weak. Where a row states a size, it is once, few, many or the class of an expanded clone; other rows omit it.

D gene	J gene	clone size	CDR3 length	V gene	CDR3 protein	CDR3 DNA
NA	TRBJ1-3	once	16	TRBV7-2	CASSSRGLAGGNTIYF	TGTGCCAGCAGCTCGCGGGGTCTGGCGGGTGGAAACACCATATATTTT
TRBD1	TRBJ2-2	NA	14	TRBV5-1	CASSNAQGAGELFF	TGCGCCAGCAGCAATGCTCAGGGGGCCGGGGAGCTGTTTTTT
NA	TRBJ1-1	NA	13	TRBV9	CASSVGDGTEAFF	TGTGCCAGCAGCGTAGGAGATGGCACTGAAGCTTTCTTT
TRBD1	TRBJ1-2	NA	15	TRBV6-4	CASSPGQASNYGYTF	TGTGCCAGCAGCCCGGGACAGGCCTCTAACTATGGCTACACCTTC
NA	TRBJ1-1	NA	11	TRBV19	CASCAGTEAFF	TGTGCCAGTTGTGCGGGCACTGAAGCTTTCTTT
NA	TRBJ2-7	NA	15	TRBV9	CASSVALGRGYEQYF	TGTGCCAGCAGCGTAGCTCTGGGCAGGGGCTACGAGCAGTACTTC
TRBD1	TRBJ2-3	NA	15	TRBV6-4	CASSDGTGDTDTQYF	TGTGCCAGCAGTGACGGGACAGGGGACACAGATACGCAGTATTTT
NA	TRBJ2-7	many	12	TRBV3-1/TRBV3-2	CASSQDHYEQYF	TGTGCCAGCAGCCAAGACCACTACGAGCAGTACTTC
NA	TRBJ2-7	NA	15	TRBV30	CAWSLLIRSGDEQYF	TGTGCCTGGAGCCTATTGATTCGGTCGGGAGACGAGCAGTACTTC
NA	TRBJ2-2	NA	19	TRBV9	CASSVALGLGLTNTGELFF	TGTGCCAGCAGCGTAGCTTTAGGATTGGGACTGACGAACACCGGGGAGCTGTTTTTT